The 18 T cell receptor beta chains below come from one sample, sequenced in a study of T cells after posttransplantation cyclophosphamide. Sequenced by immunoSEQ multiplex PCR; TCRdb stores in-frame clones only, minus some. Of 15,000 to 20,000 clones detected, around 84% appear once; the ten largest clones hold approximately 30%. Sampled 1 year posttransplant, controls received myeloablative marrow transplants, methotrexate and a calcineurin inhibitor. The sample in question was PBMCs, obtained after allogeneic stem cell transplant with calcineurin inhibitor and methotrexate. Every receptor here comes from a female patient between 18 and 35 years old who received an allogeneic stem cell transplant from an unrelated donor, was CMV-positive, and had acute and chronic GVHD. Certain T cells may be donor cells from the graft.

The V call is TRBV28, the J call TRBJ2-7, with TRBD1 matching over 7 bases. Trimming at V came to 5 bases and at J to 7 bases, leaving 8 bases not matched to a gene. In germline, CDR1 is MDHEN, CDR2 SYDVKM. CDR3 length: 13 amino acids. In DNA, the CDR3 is TGTGCCAGCAGTCAACCGGGACAGTGGGAGCAGTACTTC. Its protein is CASSQPGQWEQYF.

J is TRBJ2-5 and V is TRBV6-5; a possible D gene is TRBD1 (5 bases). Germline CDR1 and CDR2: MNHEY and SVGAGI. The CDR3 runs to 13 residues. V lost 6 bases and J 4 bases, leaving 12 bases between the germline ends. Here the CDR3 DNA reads TGTGCCAGCAGAGCCGTAGGGGCAGAGACCCAGTACTTC. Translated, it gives CASRAVGAETQYF.

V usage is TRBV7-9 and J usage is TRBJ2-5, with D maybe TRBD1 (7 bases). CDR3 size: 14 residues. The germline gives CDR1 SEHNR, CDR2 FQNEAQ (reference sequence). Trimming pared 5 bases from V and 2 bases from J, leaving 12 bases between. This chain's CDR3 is CASSPRDRQETQYF. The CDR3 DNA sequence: TGTGCCAGCAGCCCGCGGGACAGACAAGAGACCCAGTACTTC.

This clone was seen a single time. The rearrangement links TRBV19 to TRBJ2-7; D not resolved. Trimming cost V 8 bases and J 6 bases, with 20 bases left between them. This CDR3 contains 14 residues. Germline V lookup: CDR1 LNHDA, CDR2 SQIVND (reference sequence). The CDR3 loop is CASRDHSNIGEQYF. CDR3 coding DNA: TGTGCCAGTCGAGATCATAGTAATATTGGCGAGCAGTACTTC.

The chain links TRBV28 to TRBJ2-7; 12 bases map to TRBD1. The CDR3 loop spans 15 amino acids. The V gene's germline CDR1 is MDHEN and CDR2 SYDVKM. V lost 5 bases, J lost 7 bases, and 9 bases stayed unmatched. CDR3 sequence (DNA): TGTGCCAGCAGTATCCCCGGGACAGGGGGCGGGGAGCAGTACTTC. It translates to CASSIPGTGGGEQYF.

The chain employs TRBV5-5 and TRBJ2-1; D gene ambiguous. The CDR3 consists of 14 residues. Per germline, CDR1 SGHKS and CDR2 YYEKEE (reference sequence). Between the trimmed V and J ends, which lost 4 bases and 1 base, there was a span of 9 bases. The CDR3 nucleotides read TGTGCCAGCAGCCCAAAACATTCCTACAATGAGCAGTTCTTC. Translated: CASSPKHSYNEQFF.

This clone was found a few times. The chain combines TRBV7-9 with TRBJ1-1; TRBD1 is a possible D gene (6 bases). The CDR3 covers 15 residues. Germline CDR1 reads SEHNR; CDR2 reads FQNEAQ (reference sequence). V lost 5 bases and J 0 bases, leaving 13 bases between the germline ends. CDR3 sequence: CASSDRDTVNTEAFF. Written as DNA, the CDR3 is TGTGCCAGCAGCGACCGGGACACCGTGAACACTGAAGCTTTCTTT.

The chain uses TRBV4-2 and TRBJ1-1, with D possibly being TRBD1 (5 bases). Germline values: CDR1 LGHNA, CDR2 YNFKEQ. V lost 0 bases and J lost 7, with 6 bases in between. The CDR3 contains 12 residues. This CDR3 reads CASSQDRGEAFF. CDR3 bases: TGTGCCAGCAGCCAAGATAGGGGTGAAGCTTTCTTT.

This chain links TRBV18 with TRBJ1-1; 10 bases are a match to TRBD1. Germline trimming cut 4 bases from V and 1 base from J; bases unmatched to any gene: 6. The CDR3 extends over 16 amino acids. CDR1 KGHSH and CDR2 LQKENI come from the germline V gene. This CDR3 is CASSLRQGAENTEAFF. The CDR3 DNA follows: TGTGCCAGCTCACTCCGACAGGGGGCCGAGAACACTGAAGCTTTCTTT.

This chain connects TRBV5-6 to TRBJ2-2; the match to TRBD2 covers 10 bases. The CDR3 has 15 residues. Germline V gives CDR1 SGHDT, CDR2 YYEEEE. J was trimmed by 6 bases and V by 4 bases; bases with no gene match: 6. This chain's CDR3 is CASSALSGRSGELFF. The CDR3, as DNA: TGTGCCAGCAGCGCCCTTAGCGGGAGGTCCGGGGAGCTGTTTTTT.

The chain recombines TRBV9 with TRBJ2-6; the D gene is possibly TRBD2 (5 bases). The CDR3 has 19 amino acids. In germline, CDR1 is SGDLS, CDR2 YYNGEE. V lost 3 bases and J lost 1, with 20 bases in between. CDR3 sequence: CASSAPLDYGSSGANVLTF. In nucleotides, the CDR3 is TGTGCCAGCAGCGCACCCCTAGACTACGGTAGTTCTGGGGCCAACGTCCTGACTTTC.

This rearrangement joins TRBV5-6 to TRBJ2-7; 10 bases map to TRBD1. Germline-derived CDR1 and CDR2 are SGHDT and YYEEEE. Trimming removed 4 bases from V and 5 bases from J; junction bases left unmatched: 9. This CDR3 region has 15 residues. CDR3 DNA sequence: TGTGCCAGCAGCGCCGGGACAGGGGTGTACAACGAGCAGTACTTC. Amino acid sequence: CASSAGTGVYNEQYF.

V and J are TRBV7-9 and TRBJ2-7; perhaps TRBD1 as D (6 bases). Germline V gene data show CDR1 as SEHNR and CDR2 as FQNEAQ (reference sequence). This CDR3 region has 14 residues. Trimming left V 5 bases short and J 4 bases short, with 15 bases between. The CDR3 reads CASSRGQSSYEQYF. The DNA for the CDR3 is TGTGCCAGCAGCCGTGGACAGTCCTCATACGAGCAGTACTTC.

For the CDR3, the DNA is TGTGCCAGTAGTATCGGCAGGGGCTTGAGCAATCAGCCCCAGCATTTT. Translating it yields CASSIGRGLSNQPQHF. The V and J genes are TRBV19 and TRBJ1-5; TRBD1 might be the D (6 bases). The CDR3 runs 16 residues. The germline V gene encodes CDR1 LNHDA and CDR2 SQIVND (reference sequence). Trimming took off 3 bases at V and 1 base at J, with 13 bases between the two ends.

CDR3 sequence (DNA): TGTGCCAGCTCACTCAGGCAGTTGAACACTGAAGCTTTCTTT. Translation gives CASSLRQLNTEAFF. The chain joins TRBV6-5 to TRBJ1-1; D not resolved. The CDR3 extends over 14 amino acids. V was pared by 8 bases and J by 0 bases, with 13 bases between. CDR1 and CDR2 (germline): MNHEY, SVGAGI.

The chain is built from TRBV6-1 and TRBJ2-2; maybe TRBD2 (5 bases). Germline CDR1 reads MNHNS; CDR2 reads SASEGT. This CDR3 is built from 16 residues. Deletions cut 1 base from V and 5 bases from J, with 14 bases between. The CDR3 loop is CASSEGGGLVTGELFF. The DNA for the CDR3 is TGTGCCAGCAGTGAAGGCGGAGGCCTAGTAACCGGGGAGCTGTTTTTT.

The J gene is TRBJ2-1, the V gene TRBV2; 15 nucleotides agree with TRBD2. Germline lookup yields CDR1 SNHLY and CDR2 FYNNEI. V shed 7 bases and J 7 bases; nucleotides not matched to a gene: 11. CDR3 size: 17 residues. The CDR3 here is CASTFGLAGGQVNEQFF. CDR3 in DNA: TGTGCCAGCACCTTCGGACTAGCGGGAGGGCAGGTGAATGAGCAGTTCTTC.

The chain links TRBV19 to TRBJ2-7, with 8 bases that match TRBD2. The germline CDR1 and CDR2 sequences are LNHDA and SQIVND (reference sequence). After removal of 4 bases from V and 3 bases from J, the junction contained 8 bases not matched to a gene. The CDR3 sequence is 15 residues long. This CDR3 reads CASSTTSGRGYEQYF. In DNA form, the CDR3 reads TGTGCCAGTAGTACAACTAGCGGCCGAGGCTACGAGCAGTACTTC.